The 30 T cell receptor beta chains reported below all come from one sample, sequenced in a study of technical replicates of blood from a handful of donors. Sequencing was performed with immunoSEQ multiplex PCR; in TCRdb, only in-frame clones are kept and a portion is missing. The sample consists of 35,000 to 50,000 clones, about 96% of them appearing once. The sample consisted of T cells isolated from PBMCs. Source of these receptors: a human donor in good health.

J is TRBJ1-2 and V is TRBV5-6, with TRBD1 as a possible D gene (6 bases). From germline, CDR1 is SGHDT and CDR2 YYEEEE. CDR3 length: 17 amino acids. Trimming stripped 4 bases from V and 0 bases from J, with 19 bases between. The CDR3 here is CASSRKTGTSTNYGYTF. In nucleotides, the CDR3 is TGTGCCAGCAGCCGAAAAACCGGGACATCGACTAACTATGGCTACACCTTC.

The sample holds a few counts of this clone. The J gene is TRBJ2-7, the V gene TRBV19; weak D call: TRBD2 (6 bases). Trimming pared 9 bases from V and 0 bases from J, leaving 12 bases between. Per the germline V gene, CDR1 is LNHDA and CDR2 is SQIVND (reference sequence). This CDR3 has 13 residues. The CDR3 DNA follows: TGTGCCAGCACAGGAGGGACCTCCTACGAGCAGTACTTC. This translates into CASTGGTSYEQYF.

The rearrangement uses TRBV9 and TRBJ1-1, with D possibly matching TRBD1 (5 bases). V lost 0 bases and J 3 bases, leaving 9 bases between the germline ends. Germline V gene lookup returns CDR1 SGDLS and CDR2 YYNGEE. The CDR3 consists of 14 residues. The CDR3 sequence is CASSVGQLDTEAFF. DNA for the CDR3: TGTGCCAGCAGCGTAGGACAGCTCGACACTGAAGCTTTCTTT.

This clone was seen just once. This chain links TRBV15 with TRBJ1-1, with a possible D match to TRBD1 (6 bases). Germline V gives CDR1 LNHNV, CDR2 YYDKDF (reference sequence). Trimming left V 1 base short and J 7 bases short, with 13 bases between. This CDR3 contains 14 residues. The CDR3 sequence: CATSRVGGLSEAFF. The CDR3 bases are TGTGCCACCAGCAGAGTCGGGGGGCTTAGTGAAGCTTTCTTT.

This rearrangement joins TRBV2 to TRBJ2-7; TRBD1 might be the D (6 bases). The CDR3 contains 18 residues. Trimming pared 4 bases from V and 5 bases from J, leaving 27 bases between. Germline V gives CDR1 SNHLY, CDR2 FYNNEI. The CDR3 reads CASSVTPGRQGTTDEQYF. The CDR3 DNA reads as TGTGCCAGCAGTGTTACTCCCGGTAGGCAGGGGACGACGGACGAGCAGTACTTC.

The rearrangement joins TRBV13 to TRBJ1-2; the match to TRBD1 covers 9 bases. Germline V lookup: CDR1 PRHDT, CDR2 FYEKMQ (reference sequence). Trimming cost V 5 bases and J 8 bases; bases outside gene matches: 3. This CDR3 comprises 12 residues. CDR3 region: CASSPQGAGYTF. CDR3 in DNA: TGTGCCAGCAGCCCACAGGGGGCCGGCTACACCTTC.

The chain uses TRBV6-4 and TRBJ2-3; D ambiguous. Germline CDR1 is MRHNA and CDR2 is SNTAGT. Trimming removed 8 bases from V and 2 bases from J, with 17 bases in between. The CDR3 length is 15 residues. The CDR3 loop reads CASSPMPEATDTQYF. The CDR3 DNA is TGTGCCAGCTCACCTATGCCCGAGGCCACAGATACGCAGTATTTT.

J is TRBJ2-3 and V is TRBV27; 9 nucleotides match TRBD2. The J segment lost 1 base and the V segment lost 6 bases, leaving 2 bases of the junction unmatched. This CDR3 has 14 amino acids. Germline V gives CDR1 MNHEY, CDR2 SMNVEV (reference sequence). CDR3 DNA sequence: TGTGCCAGCAGCCGGACTAGCGGCACAGATACGCAGTATTTT. Translation gives CASSRTSGTDTQYF.

The chain joins TRBV6-5 to TRBJ2-7, with D maybe TRBD2 (5 bases). With 7 bases removed from V and 2 bases from J, the gap between germline ends came to 9 bases. Germline V lookup: CDR1 MNHEY, CDR2 SVGAGI. This CDR3 spans 12 amino acids. The CDR3 loop is CASKASPYEQYF. CDR3 DNA: TGTGCCAGCAAGGCTAGCCCCTACGAGCAGTACTTC.

The rearrangement joins TRBV27 to TRBJ2-7; 7 bases map to TRBD2. The CDR3 has 12 amino acids. The germline gives CDR1 MNHEY, CDR2 SMNVEV (reference sequence). The trim removed 5 bases at V and 6 bases at J, leaving 4 bases unmatched. The CDR3 sequence is CASSQTGGEQYF. The CDR3 region has the DNA TGTGCCAGCAGTCAAACGGGGGGCGAGCAGTACTTC.

The gene calls are TRBV30 and TRBJ2-2, with a weak D call TRBD2 (6 bases). V dropped 2 bases and J dropped 3 bases, with 19 bases sitting between them. There are 17 residues in the CDR3. Per germline, CDR1 GTSNPN and CDR2 SVGIG (reference sequence). CDR3 region: CAWSPLQPGRHTGELFF. The CDR3, as DNA: TGTGCCTGGAGTCCTCTTCAGCCCGGGAGACACACCGGGGAGCTGTTTTTT.

V and J are TRBV6-5 and TRBJ2-1, with TRBD2 matching over 8 bases. Germline V gene lookup returns CDR1 MNHEY and CDR2 SVGAGI. After removal of 4 bases from V and 5 bases from J, the junction contained 10 bases not matched to a gene. The CDR3 length is 16 residues. The CDR3 DNA reads as TGTGCCAGCAGTTCCCCCCAGCGGGAGTTGGACAATGAGCAGTTCTTC. Amino acid sequence: CASSSPQRELDNEQFF.

This chain joins TRBV6-5 and TRBJ1-5; a possible D gene is TRBD1 (5 bases). The germline V gene has CDR1 MNHEY and CDR2 SVGAGI. V gave up 8 bases and J gave up 0 bases, with 8 bases separating them. The CDR3 spans 13 residues. The CDR3 region is CASGAFSNQPQHF. The CDR3 DNA sequence: TGTGCCAGCGGGGCCTTTAGCAATCAGCCCCAGCATTTT.

The chain joins TRBV18 to TRBJ2-3, with a weak D call TRBD2 (5 bases). The CDR3 has 15 amino acids. Trimming left V 2 bases short and J 0 bases short, with 9 bases between. Germline CDR1 and CDR2: KGHSH and LQKENI. The CDR3 sequence: CASSPIPSSTDTQYF. The CDR3, as DNA: TGTGCCAGCTCACCAATTCCTAGCAGCACAGATACGCAGTATTTT.

The genes are TRBV2 and TRBJ2-1; a weak D match, TRBD2 (5 bases). Germline-derived CDR1 and CDR2 are SNHLY and FYNNEI. The V end was cut by 9 bases, the J end by 0 bases, with 9 bases between. The CDR3 is made up of 13 amino acids. The CDR3 reads CASSASSYNEQFF. The CDR3 DNA reads as TGTGCCAGTAGCGCGAGCTCCTACAATGAGCAGTTCTTC.

The gene calls are TRBV5-1 and TRBJ2-7; maybe TRBD1 (6 bases). V was cut by 2 bases and J by 2 bases, with 11 bases left in between. Per the germline V gene, CDR1 is SGHRS and CDR2 is YFSETQ. CDR3 length: 14 residues. CDR3 nucleotide sequence: TGCGCCAGCAGCTTAGGGGGATTACCCTACGAGCAGTACTTC. It is translated as CASSLGGLPYEQYF.

The chain carries TRBV18 and TRBJ2-7; TRBD1 is a possible D gene (6 bases). The ends were cut back, 0 bases at V and 6 bases at J, with 15 bases in the middle. This CDR3 region has 15 residues. CDR1 and CDR2 (germline): KGHSH, LQKENI. CDR3 nucleotide sequence: TGTGCCAGCTCACCACCGCGGGTTGGGGGCGGCGAGCAGTACTTC. Residues: CASSPPRVGGGEQYF. The full variable domain, completed using reference TRBV18 and TRBJ2-7, is NAGVMQNPRHLVRRRGQEARLRCSPMKGHSHVYWYRQLPEEGLKFMVYLQKENIIDESGMPKERFSAEFPKEGPSILRIQQVVRGDSAAYFCASSPPRVGGGEQYFGPGTRLTVT.

The J gene is TRBJ2-1, the V gene TRBV4-3; no reliable D call. Germline CDR1 is LGHNA and CDR2 is YSLEER. The CDR3 length is 17 residues. The ends were cut back, 0 bases at V and 0 bases at J, with 12 bases in the middle. The CDR3 nucleotides are TGCGCCAGCAGCCAAGACTTTACGGGTACCTCCTACAATGAGCAGTTCTTC. Amino acids: CASSQDFTGTSYNEQFF.

V usage is TRBV7-6 and J usage is TRBJ2-7, with 10 nucleotides matching TRBD2. This CDR3 region has 17 residues. The junction had 8 bases not matched to a gene; V was cut back by 1 base and J by 2 bases. The germline gives CDR1 SGHVS, CDR2 FNYEAQ. CDR3 loop: CASSLEAGGPFPYEQYF. The CDR3 DNA follows: TGTGCCAGCAGCTTAGAAGCGGGAGGGCCATTTCCCTACGAGCAGTACTTC.

The chain employs TRBV18 and TRBJ1-4; D might be TRBD1 (6 bases). CDR3 length: 14 amino acids. Trimming cost V 4 bases and J 8 bases, with 14 bases left between them. CDR1 KGHSH and CDR2 LQKENI come from the germline V gene. The DNA for the CDR3 is TGTGCCAGCTCACAATTTGGGGGCGAGGAAAAACTGTTTTTT. As protein: CASSQFGGEEKLFF.

The gene calls are TRBV7-9 and TRBJ1-1; 7 bases agree with TRBD1. Germline V CDR1 and CDR2: SEHNR, FQNEAQ (reference sequence). The CDR3 has 13 amino acids. V lost 5 bases to trimming and J lost 6 bases; unmatched junction nucleotides: 6. The CDR3 bases are TGTGCCAGCAGCGGACAGACAGGGCCTGAAGCTTTCTTT. Amino acids: CASSGQTGPEAFF.

V is TRBV7-6 and J is TRBJ1-4; TRBD1 agrees at 8 bases. The length of the CDR3 is 16 residues. Germline CDR1 and CDR2: SGHVS and FNYEAQ. V shed 0 bases, J shed 7 bases, and the junction held 7 bases outside the gene matches. The CDR3 protein is CASSLAPQGAGEKLFF. In DNA form, the CDR3 reads TGTGCCAGCAGCTTAGCGCCCCAGGGGGCCGGTGAAAAACTGTTTTTT.

The chain combines TRBV6-5 with TRBJ1-2; a possible D gene is TRBD1 (6 bases). The CDR3 has 15 amino acids. Trimming took 6 bases from V and 6 from J, leaving 20 bases between them. Germline V CDR1 and CDR2: MNHEY, SVGAGI. The CDR3 here is CASSSPYRAVDGYTF. As DNA, the CDR3 is TGTGCCAGCAGCTCCCCCTACAGGGCAGTTGATGGCTACACCTTC.

The chain links TRBV9 to TRBJ2-1, with TRBD2 matching over 12 bases. The V gene end was trimmed by 3 bases and the J gene end by 7 bases; junction bases not matched to a gene: 11. Germline V CDR1 and CDR2: SGDLS, YYNGEE. The CDR3 is 17 amino acids. CDR3 in amino acids: CASSALAGGTFKNEQFF. The CDR3 DNA follows: TGTGCCAGCAGCGCACTAGCGGGAGGTACATTTAAGAATGAGCAGTTCTTC. Filled out from reference TRBV9 and TRBJ2-1, the complete variable domain reads DSGVTQTPKHLITATGQRVTLRCSPRSGDLSVYWYQQSLDQGLQFLIQYYNGEERAKGNILERFSAQQFPDLHSELNLSSLELGDSALYFCASSALAGGTFKNEQFFGPGTRLTVL.

The chain is built from TRBV5-1 and TRBJ2-1; 10 positions agree with TRBD1. J gave up 5 bases and V 4 bases, and 6 bases lay outside the gene matches. CDR3 size: 15 residues. Germline CDR1 reads SGHRS; CDR2 reads YFSETQ. CDR3 nucleotides: TGCGCCAGCAGCCCCTGGGACAGGGGCGACAATGAGCAGTTCTTC. Translation gives CASSPWDRGDNEQFF.

The chain employs TRBV5-1 and TRBJ2-7; 8 nucleotides align to TRBD1. The CDR3 runs to 14 residues. J lost 0 bases, V lost 4 bases, and 3 bases had no gene match. Per the germline V gene, CDR1 is SGHRS and CDR2 is YFSETQ. The CDR3 DNA sequence: TGCGCCAGCAGCCCGGGACAGGTCTCCTACGAGCAGTACTTC. Translating it yields CASSPGQVSYEQYF.

V usage is TRBV6-5 and J usage is TRBJ2-1, with D possibly being TRBD1 (5 bases). CDR1 is MNHEY and CDR2 is SVGAGI in the germline V gene. V was pared by 6 bases and J by 0 bases, with 6 bases between. The CDR3 runs 13 residues. In DNA form, the CDR3 reads TGTGCCAGCAGACAGGACTCCTACAATGAGCAGTTCTTC. This gives the protein CASRQDSYNEQFF.

The gene calls are TRBV4-2 and TRBJ2-2, with 8 bases matching TRBD1. Trimming took 1 base from V and 3 from J; bases not matched to a gene: 10. The length of the CDR3 is 18 residues. From germline, CDR1 is LGHNA and CDR2 YNFKEQ. CDR3 protein: CASSQGRAGGLYTGELFF. DNA for the CDR3: TGTGCCAGCAGCCAAGGGCGGGCAGGGGGCTTATACACCGGGGAGCTGTTTTTT.

The chain carries TRBV27 and TRBJ2-4; 7 bases agree with TRBD1. V trimming: 4 bases; J trimming: 2 bases; junction bases outside the gene matches: 8. There are 16 residues in the CDR3. Germline-derived CDR1 and CDR2 are MNHEY and SMNVEV (reference sequence). In DNA, the CDR3 is TGTGCCAGCAGTTCGACAGGGTACATAACCAAAAACATTCAGTACTTC. Protein: CASSSTGYITKNIQYF.

The V gene is TRBV7-2, the J gene TRBJ2-1, with D unclear. V lost 4 bases and J lost 7, with 8 bases in between. The CDR3 spans 12 residues. Looked up from germline, CDR1 is SGHTA and CDR2 is FQGNSA. CDR3 protein: CASSYIRNEQFF. Written as DNA, the CDR3 is TGTGCCAGCAGCTACATTCGTAATGAGCAGTTCTTC. Full variable domain (outside the CDR3, taken from reference TRBV7-2 and TRBJ2-1): GAGVSQSPSNKVTEKGKDVELRCDPISGHTALYWYRQSLGQGLEFLIYFQGNSAPDKSGLPSDRFSAERTGGSVSTLTIQRTQQEDSAVYLCASSYIRNEQFFGPGTRLTVL.